These 32 T cell receptor beta chains originate from one sample sequenced in a study of identical twins. One entry per CDR3 protein, called by TCRdb with MiXCR from the 5' RACE reads. The sample comprises 1.5 million to 2 million distinct CDR3 sequences, less than 40% of which are singletons, and 0.27% rests with the top ten. The sequenced sample was cord blood. The receptors stem from a newborn girl in good health.

V usage is TRBV5-6 and J usage is TRBJ2-1; D not certain. Trimming cost V 1 base and J 8 bases, with 10 bases left between them. Germline V gene sequence: CDR1 SGHDT, CDR2 YYEEEE. The CDR3 loop spans 13 amino acids. The CDR3 reads CASSLPASHEQFF. CDR3 in DNA: TGTGCCAGCAGCTTGCCAGCCAGCCATGAGCAGTTCTTC.

This clonotype was found a few times. J is TRBJ1-2 and V is TRBV2, with a possible D match to TRBD1 (6 bases). Trimming stripped 10 bases from V and 0 bases from J, with 21 bases between. CDR1 and CDR2 from the germline V gene are SNHLY and FYNNEI. The CDR3 extends over 16 amino acids. The CDR3 coding sequence is TGTGCCACCCCAACCGGGACACACTATGCTAACTATGGCTACACCTTC. Protein sequence: CATPTGTHYANYGYTF.

The table lists this clonotype with a few counts. The V gene is TRBV20-1, the J gene TRBJ2-1, with 11 bases fitting TRBD2. After removal of 2 bases from V and 0 bases from J, the junction contained 3 bases not matched to a gene. This CDR3 contains 16 residues. Germline-derived CDR1 and CDR2 are DFQATT and SNEGSKA (reference sequence). CDR3 coding DNA: TGCAGTGCTAGACTAGCGGGGGGAAGCTCCTACAATGAGCAGTTCTTC. It encodes CSARLAGGSSYNEQFF.

V usage is TRBV7-9 and J usage is TRBJ2-4, with D possibly TRBD1 on 6 matching bases. With the DNA end fitting TRBJ2-7 better, the J assignment may be wrong. Germline CDR1 SEHNR, CDR2 FQNEAQ (reference sequence). The CDR3 sequence is 14 residues long. The CDR3 sequence: CASSIRDNSYEQYF. The CDR3 coding sequence is TGTGCCAGCAGCATCCGGGACAACTCCTACGAGCAGTACTTC.

V is TRBV6-2 or TRBV6-3 and J is TRBJ2-5; 8 bases are a match to TRBD2. Trimming removed 0 bases from V and 1 base from J; junction bases left unmatched: 7. The V gene's germline CDR1 is MNHEY and CDR2 SVGEGT. The CDR3 length is 17 residues. CDR3 sequence (DNA): TGTGCCAGCAGTTACTCGAGAGAGCGGGAGCCCCAAGAGACCCAGTACTTC. Residues: CASSYSREREPQETQYF.

The chain joins TRBV6-6 to TRBJ2-1; D could derive from TRBD1 or TRBD2 (5 bases each). Per the germline V gene, CDR1 is MNHNY and CDR2 is SVGAGI (reference sequence). The CDR3 covers 13 residues. V lost 7 bases and J 7 bases, leaving 14 bases between the germline ends. As DNA, the CDR3 is TGTGCCAGCAAACTCTTAGAGGGGAATGAGCAGTTCTTC. Encoded protein: CASKLLEGNEQFF.

This clonotype was observed at least ten times. The chain uses TRBV28 and TRBJ2-7; maybe TRBD1 (6 bases). The germline V gene has CDR1 MDHEN and CDR2 SYDVKM. The CDR3 spans 12 residues. The V and J ends lost 4 bases and 5 bases respectively, with 9 bases between them. The CDR3 spells CASSSQGNEQYF. For the CDR3, the DNA is TGTGCCAGCAGTTCACAGGGAAACGAGCAGTACTTC.

V and J are TRBV5-1 and TRBJ2-7, with D perhaps given as TRBD1 or TRBD2 (5 bases each). The better agreement between TRBJ2-5 and the DNA end casts doubt on the J call. CDR1 SGHRS and CDR2 YFSETQ come from the germline V gene. The CDR3 runs to 14 residues. This chain's CDR3 is CASSLWGNRKTQYF. CDR3 nucleotides: TGCGCCAGCAGCTTGTGGGGGAATAGGAAGACCCAGTACTTC.

The chain joins TRBV6-5 to TRBJ2-3; possibly TRBD2 for D (5 bases). There are 14 residues in the CDR3. The V end lost 8 bases, the J end lost 6 bases, and 18 bases lay between the germline ends. Germline CDR1 reads MNHEY; CDR2 reads SVGAGI. This CDR3 is CASREHTRADTQYF. For the CDR3, the DNA is TGTGCCAGCCGGGAACATACTAGAGCGGATACGCAGTATTTT.

In regard to this clonotype: This sequence may be a read error, since a much larger clone differs from it by one base. The chain combines TRBV12-3 or TRBV12-4 with TRBJ2-5; D may correspond to TRBD1 or TRBD2 (6 bases each). The J call may be faulty, since TRBJ2-7 better matches the DNA end. CDR3 size: 13 residues. CDR3 bases: TGTGCCAGCAGTTCTTACGGGGGCGGCGAGCAGTACTTC. This sequence encodes CASSSYGGGEQYF.

About this clonotype: At one end the junction does not follow the germline gene, possibly because of a read error. The V call is TRBV6-1, the J call TRBJ2-7, with D possibly matching TRBD2 (6 bases). The CDR3 loop spans 13 amino acids. The V gene's germline CDR1 is MNHNS and CDR2 SASEGT. The CDR3 nucleotides are TGTGTCAGCAGTGATCAGCCGGGAGCCTCGTCGTACTTC. It specifies CVSSDQPGASSYF.

The J gene is TRBJ1-6, the V gene TRBV25-1; tentative D call: TRBD1 (5 bases). V lost 3 bases and J lost 9, with 9 bases in between. From germline, CDR1 is MGHDK and CDR2 SYGVNS. The CDR3 loop spans 13 amino acids. CDR3 sequence (DNA): TGTGCCAGCAGTGATACAGGAGGTTCACCCCTCCACTTT. It encodes CASSDTGGSPLHF. Full variable domain (missing parts from reference TRBV25-1 and TRBJ1-6): EADIYQTPRYLVIGTGKKITLECSQTMGHDKMYWYQQDPGMELHLIHYSYGVNSTEKGDLSSESTVSRIRTEHFPLTLESARPSHTSQYLCASSDTGGSPLHFGNGTRLTVT.

Concerning this clonotype: The conserved final phenylalanine or tryptophan is absent from the CDR3, which likely points to a read error. The CDR3 nucleotides are TGTGCCAGCAGCTTAGTGAGTCGGTCAACTAATGAAAAACTGTTTTAT. Its translation is CASSLVSRSTNEKLFY. The chain uses TRBV7-2 and TRBJ1-4; D is unresolved. Germline CDR1 is SGHTA and CDR2 is FQGNSA. This CDR3 comprises 16 residues. The V and J ends lost 1 base and 0 bases respectively, with 9 bases between them.

The rearrangement links TRBV6-6 to TRBJ1-2, with 9 bases aligning to TRBD1. The CDR3 spans 16 residues. The J segment lost 0 bases and the V segment lost 6 bases, leaving 8 bases of the junction unmatched. Germline V lookup: CDR1 MNHNY, CDR2 SVGAGI (reference sequence). DNA of the CDR3: TGTGCCAGCAGCCGCCGGGACAGGGTTGCTAACTATGGCTACACCTTC. It yields the protein CASSRRDRVANYGYTF.

This clonotype appeared a few times. The chain employs TRBV2 and TRBJ1-4; no definite D call. CDR3 size: 15 residues. With 3 bases removed from V and 4 bases from J, the gap between germline ends came to 12 bases. The germline V gene has CDR1 SNHLY and CDR2 FYNNEI. This CDR3 reads CASSDGQAFNEKLFF. In DNA, the CDR3 is TGTGCCAGCAGTGACGGCCAGGCTTTTAATGAAAAACTGTTTTTT.

CDR3 coding DNA: TGTGCCAGCAGTTTACTGGGGGTACAAGCCAAAAACATTCAGTACTTC. Translation gives CASSLLGVQAKNIQYF. V is TRBV12-3 or TRBV12-4 and J is TRBJ2-4; either TRBD1 or TRBD2 may fit D (5 bases each). CDR3 length: 16 residues. Trimming pared 2 bases from V and 0 bases from J, leaving 11 bases between.

The rearrangement uses TRBV28 and TRBJ2-3; 7 positions agree with TRBD1. The V gene end was trimmed by 7 bases and the J gene end by 3 bases; junction bases not matched to a gene: 10. CDR3 length equals 15 residues. The germline V gene has CDR1 MDHEN and CDR2 SYDVKM. CDR3 residues: CASNSRGQGTDTQYF. In DNA form, the CDR3 reads TGTGCCAGCAATTCAAGGGGGCAGGGGACAGATACGCAGTATTTT.

The V call is TRBV11-3, the J call TRBJ2-1; D unclear. Looked up from germline, CDR1 is SGHNT and CDR2 is YENEEA. The V gene lost 5 bases and the J gene lost 6 bases, with 20 bases spanning the gap. The CDR3 extends over 16 amino acids. This CDR3 reads CASSPCDSGNGNEQFF. CDR3 in DNA: TGTGCCAGCAGCCCTTGTGATAGTGGTAACGGCAATGAGCAGTTCTTC.

This clonotype was counted many times. This chain links TRBV29-1 with TRBJ2-5, with TRBD1 as a possible D gene (5 bases). Trimming stripped 2 bases from V and 1 base from J, with 8 bases between. The germline CDR1 and CDR2 sequences are SQVTM and ANQGSEA. There are 13 residues in the CDR3. The CDR3 coding sequence is TGCAGCGTTGAACAGGGTCCCCAAGAGACCCAGTACTTC. Encoded protein: CSVEQGPQETQYF.

This clonotype showed up just a few times. V is TRBV20-1 and J is TRBJ1-2, with D unresolved. V gave up 3 bases and J gave up 8 bases, with 16 bases separating them. This CDR3 region has 13 residues. The germline V gene has CDR1 DFQATT and CDR2 SNEGSKA (reference sequence). For the CDR3, the DNA is TGCAGTGCTAGTCCCCGTCCCGCGCAGGGCTACACCTTC. Protein product: CSASPRPAQGYTF.

There are a few counts of this clonotype. V usage is TRBV20-1 and J usage is TRBJ2-4; the D is unclear. Germline V gene sequence: CDR1 DFQATT, CDR2 SNEGSKA (reference sequence). V lost 6 bases, J lost 1 base, and 7 bases lay in between. The length of the CDR3 is 12 residues. This chain's CDR3 is CSAAPAKNIQYF. As DNA, the CDR3 is TGCAGTGCAGCCCCGGCCAAAAACATTCAGTACTTC.

The CDR3 DNA reads as TGCAGTGCTAGAGGGAACGTTTTTAGCAATCAGCCCCAGCATTTT. Translation gives CSARGNVFSNQPQHF. This chain links TRBV20-1 with TRBJ1-5, with unresolved D. From germline, CDR1 is DFQATT and CDR2 SNEGSKA (reference sequence). V lost 1 base to trimming and J lost 0 bases, with 10 bases between them. The CDR3 is 15 amino acids.

J is TRBJ2-7 and V is TRBV20-1, with D possibly TRBD1 on 5 matching bases. Germline CDR1 is DFQATT and CDR2 is SNEGSKA (reference sequence). The CDR3 sequence is 14 residues long. V lost 1 base and J 7 bases, leaving 17 bases between the germline ends. The DNA for the CDR3 is TGCAGTGCTAGAGGTCTCCGAGACCCAGGGGAGCAGTACTTC. This sequence encodes CSARGLRDPGEQYF.

The sample holds a few counts of this clonotype. V usage is TRBV2 and J usage is TRBJ1-6; tentatively, D is TRBD1 (6 bases). The CDR3 covers 15 residues. Germline lookup yields CDR1 SNHLY and CDR2 FYNNEI. Trimming shortened V by 10 bases and J by 9 bases, and 22 bases separated the two germline ends. The CDR3 DNA reads TGTGCCACCCTGACAGGCTTAGGCTTTGTTTCACCCCTCCACTTT. It encodes CATLTGLGFVSPLHF.

A few counts support this clonotype. The chain links TRBV7-9 to TRBJ2-1, with D perhaps TRBD1 or TRBD2 (5 bases each). There are 17 residues in the CDR3. The ends were cut back, 1 base at V and 10 bases at J, with 23 bases in the middle. The germline gives CDR1 SEHNR, CDR2 FQNEAQ (reference sequence). The CDR3 loop is CASSLEGLRQSRREQFF. CDR3 sequence (DNA): TGTGCCAGCAGCTTAGAGGGCCTAAGACAGAGCCGGAGGGAGCAGTTCTTC.

This clonotype was observed a few times. Given a much more abundant clone one base away, this may be a read error. V usage is TRBV7-2 and J usage is TRBJ1-2; D may be TRBD1 (5 bases). This CDR3 comprises 13 residues. V lost 3 bases and J lost 3, with 8 bases in between. Germline V lookup: CDR1 SGHTA, CDR2 FQGNSA. The CDR3 DNA reads TGTGCCAGCAGCTTTGGACATGACTATGGCTACACCTTC. The encoded protein is CASSFGHDYGYTF.

The CDR3 coding sequence is TGCGCCAGCAGTGAGCAGACTAATACGCAGTATTTT. Translation: CASSEQTNTQYF. The chain couples TRBV10-2 to TRBJ2-3; tentatively, D is TRBD2 (5 bases). V gave up 2 bases and J gave up 7 bases, with 7 bases separating them. The CDR3 runs 12 residues. CDR1 is WSHSY, CDR2 SAAADI, per germline.

V usage is TRBV7-2 and J usage is TRBJ2-1, with 11 nucleotides matching TRBD2. Germline loops: CDR1 SGHTA, CDR2 FQGNSA. CDR3 size: 17 residues. V lost 3 bases and J lost 4; bases outside the gene matches: 8. DNA for the CDR3: TGTGCCAGCAGCTTCTCTGGACTAGCGGGCTCGTACAATGAGCAGTTCTTC. This codes for CASSFSGLAGSYNEQFF. Using reference TRBV7-2 and TRBJ2-1 for the parts outside the CDR3, the full variable domain is GAGVSQSPSNKVTEKGKDVELRCDPISGHTALYWYRQSLGQGLEFLIYFQGNSAPDKSGLPSDRFSAERTGGSVSTLTIQRTQQEDSAVYLCASSFSGLAGSYNEQFFGPGTRLTVL.

This clonotype was recorded many times. Sequence at one end of the junction differs from germline and may be a read error. The chain uses TRBV5-1 and TRBJ1-4, with D tentatively TRBD1 (5 bases). The CDR3 contains 16 residues. Germline CDR1 reads SGHRS; CDR2 reads YFSETQ. CDR3 sequence: CASSLGTGATNEKLFF. The CDR3 bases are TGTGCCAGCAGCTTAGGAACAGGTGCAACTAATGAAAAACTGTTTTTT.

The V call is TRBV5-1, the J call TRBJ1-1; D is unclear. The CDR3 runs to 15 residues. The V end was cut by 1 base, the J end by 0 bases, with 10 bases between. Germline V lookup: CDR1 SGHRS, CDR2 YFSETQ. CDR3 in DNA: TGCGCCAGCAGCTTGTTACGCCCCATGAACACTGAAGCTTTCTTT. Translation: CASSLLRPMNTEAFF.

This clonotype was counted between two and nine times. The CDR3 DNA reads TGTGCCAGCAGCCAAGTCGACCGGGACACAGATACGCAGTATTTT. Residues: CASSQVDRDTDTQYF. The chain has TRBV4-2 and TRBJ2-3; a weak D match, TRBD2 (5 bases). Per the germline V gene, CDR1 is LGHNA and CDR2 is YNFKEQ. The CDR3 sequence is 15 residues long. Trimming removed 1 base at V and 2 bases at J, with 10 bases between.

The chain couples TRBV11-2 to TRBJ2-3; D is perhaps TRBD2 (6 bases). This CDR3 is 18 amino acids long. V was pared by 1 base and J by 0 bases, with 17 bases between. CDR1 is SGHAT, CDR2 FQNNGV, per germline. In DNA form, the CDR3 reads TGTGCCAGCAGCTTAGTCGGGAGCCCGAACGGGAGCACAGATACGCAGTATTTT. Translation gives CASSLVGSPNGSTDTQYF.